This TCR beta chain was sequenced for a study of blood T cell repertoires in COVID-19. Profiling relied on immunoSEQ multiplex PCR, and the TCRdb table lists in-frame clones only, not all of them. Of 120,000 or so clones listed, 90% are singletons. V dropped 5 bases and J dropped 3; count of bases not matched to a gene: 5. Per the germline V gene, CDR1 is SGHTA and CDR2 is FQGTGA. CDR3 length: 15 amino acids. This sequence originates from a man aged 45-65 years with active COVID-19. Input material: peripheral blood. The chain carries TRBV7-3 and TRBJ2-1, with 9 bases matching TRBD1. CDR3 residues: CASSLGQGYYNEQFF. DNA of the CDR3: TGTGCCAGCAGCCTCGGACAGGGGTACTACAATGAGCAGTTCTTC.